The T cell receptor beta chain described here comes from a study of identical twins. TCRdb re-called the 5' RACE reads with MiXCR, one entry per CDR3 protein. The sample carries approximately 1.8 million distinct CDR3 sequences, 25% to 35% recorded once. The germline gives CDR1 LNHNV, CDR2 YYDKDF (reference sequence). This CDR3 is built from 20 residues. The V and J ends lost 3 bases and 2 bases, in that order; junction bases with no gene match: 18. The receptor was derived from a newborn girl in good health. The sample consisted of cord blood. The chain is built from TRBV15 and TRBJ2-7; TRBD2 aligns across 11 bases. CDR3 protein: CATSSRLGSGRVNVTYEQYF. Here the CDR3 DNA reads TGTGCCACCAGCAGTAGACTGGGTAGCGGGAGGGTCAATGTAACCTACGAGCAGTACTTC.